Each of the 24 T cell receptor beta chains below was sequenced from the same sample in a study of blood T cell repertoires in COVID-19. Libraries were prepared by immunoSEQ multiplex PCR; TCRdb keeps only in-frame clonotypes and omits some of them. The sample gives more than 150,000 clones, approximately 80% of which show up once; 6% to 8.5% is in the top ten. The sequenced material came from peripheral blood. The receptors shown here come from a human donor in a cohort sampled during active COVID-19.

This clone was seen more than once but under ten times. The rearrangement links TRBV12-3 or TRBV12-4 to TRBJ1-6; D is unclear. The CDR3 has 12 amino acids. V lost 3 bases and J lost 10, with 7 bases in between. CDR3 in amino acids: CASSFLSSPLHF. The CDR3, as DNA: TGTGCCAGCAGTTTTCTGAGCTCACCCCTCCACTTT.

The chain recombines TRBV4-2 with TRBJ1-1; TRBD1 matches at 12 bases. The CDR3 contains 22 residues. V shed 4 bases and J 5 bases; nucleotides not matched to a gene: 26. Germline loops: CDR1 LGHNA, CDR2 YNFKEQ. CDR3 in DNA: TGTGCCAGCAGCCTTAACCGGGACAGGGGGCCTGAAACCCCACCTGGTAGTACTGAAGCTTTCTTT. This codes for CASSLNRDRGPETPPGSTEAFF.

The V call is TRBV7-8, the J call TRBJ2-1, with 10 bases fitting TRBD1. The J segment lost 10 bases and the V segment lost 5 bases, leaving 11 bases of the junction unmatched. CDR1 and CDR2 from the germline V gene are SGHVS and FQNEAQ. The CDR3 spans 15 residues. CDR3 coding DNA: TGTGCCAGCAGCGAAGACAGGGGGCGAAGCGGGGAGCAGTTCTTC. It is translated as CASSEDRGRSGEQFF.

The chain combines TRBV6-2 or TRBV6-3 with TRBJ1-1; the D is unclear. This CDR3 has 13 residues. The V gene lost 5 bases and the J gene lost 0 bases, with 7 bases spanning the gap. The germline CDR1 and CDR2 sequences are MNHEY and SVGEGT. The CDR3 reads CASSLLLNTEAFF. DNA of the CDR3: TGTGCCAGCAGTCTACTGCTGAACACTGAAGCTTTCTTT.

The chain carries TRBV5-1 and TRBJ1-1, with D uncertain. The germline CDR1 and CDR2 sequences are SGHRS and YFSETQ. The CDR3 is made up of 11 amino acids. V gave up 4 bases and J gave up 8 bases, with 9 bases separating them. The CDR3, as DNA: TGCGCCAGCAGCCGAGGGCGGGAAGCTTTCTTT. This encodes CASSRGREAFF.

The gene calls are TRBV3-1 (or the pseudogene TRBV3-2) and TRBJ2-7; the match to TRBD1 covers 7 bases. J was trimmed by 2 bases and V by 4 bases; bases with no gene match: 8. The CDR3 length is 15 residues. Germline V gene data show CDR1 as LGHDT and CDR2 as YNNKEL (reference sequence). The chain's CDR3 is CASSPGQHLAYEQYF. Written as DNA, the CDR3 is TGTGCCAGCAGCCCGGGACAGCATCTGGCCTACGAGCAGTACTTC.

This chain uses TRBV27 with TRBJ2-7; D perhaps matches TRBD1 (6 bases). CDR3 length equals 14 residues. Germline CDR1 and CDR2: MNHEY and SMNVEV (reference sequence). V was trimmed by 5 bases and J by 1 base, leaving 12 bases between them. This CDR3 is CASSARQVSYEQYF. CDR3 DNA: TGTGCCAGCAGTGCCCGACAGGTTTCCTACGAGCAGTACTTC.

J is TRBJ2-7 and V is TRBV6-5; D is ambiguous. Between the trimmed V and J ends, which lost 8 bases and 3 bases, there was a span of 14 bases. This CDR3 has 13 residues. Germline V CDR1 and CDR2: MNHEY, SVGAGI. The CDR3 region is CASARGQVYEQYF. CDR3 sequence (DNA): TGTGCCAGCGCACGTGGCCAGGTCTACGAGCAGTACTTC.

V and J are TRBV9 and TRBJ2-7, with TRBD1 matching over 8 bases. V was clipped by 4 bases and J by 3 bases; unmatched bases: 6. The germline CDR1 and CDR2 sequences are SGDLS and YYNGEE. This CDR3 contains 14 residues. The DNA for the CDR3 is TGTGCCAGCAGCCGTAGCGGACAGGGCTACGAGCAGTACTTC. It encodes CASSRSGQGYEQYF.

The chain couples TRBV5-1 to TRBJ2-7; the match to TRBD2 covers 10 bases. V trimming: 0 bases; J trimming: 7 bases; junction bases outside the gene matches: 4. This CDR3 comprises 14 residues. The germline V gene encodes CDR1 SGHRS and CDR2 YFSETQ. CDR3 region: CASSLVAGGGEQYF. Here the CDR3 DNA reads TGCGCCAGCAGCTTGGTAGCGGGGGGTGGTGAGCAGTACTTC.

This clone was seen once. CDR3 nucleotide sequence: TGTGCCAGCAGCTTGTATGAGGGCTACGAGCAGTACTTC. Its protein is CASSLYEGYEQYF. The chain links TRBV5-6 to TRBJ2-7; a possible D gene is TRBD2 (5 bases). Trimming removed 1 base at V and 3 bases at J, with 8 bases between. CDR3 length equals 13 residues. CDR1 is SGHDT, CDR2 YYEEEE, per germline. The full variable domain, with the rest looked up from reference TRBV5-6 and TRBJ2-7, is DAGVTQSPTHLIKTRGQQVTLRCSPKSGHDTVSWYQQALGQGPQFIFQYYEEEERQRGNFPDRFSGHQFPNYSSELNVNALLLGDSALYLCASSLYEGYEQYFGPGTRLTVT.

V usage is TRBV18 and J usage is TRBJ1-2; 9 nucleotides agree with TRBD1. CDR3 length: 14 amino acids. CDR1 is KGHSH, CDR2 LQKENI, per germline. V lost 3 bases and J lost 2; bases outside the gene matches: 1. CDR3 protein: CASSPTGGNYGYTF. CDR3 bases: TGTGCCAGCTCACCCACAGGGGGCAACTATGGCTACACCTTC.

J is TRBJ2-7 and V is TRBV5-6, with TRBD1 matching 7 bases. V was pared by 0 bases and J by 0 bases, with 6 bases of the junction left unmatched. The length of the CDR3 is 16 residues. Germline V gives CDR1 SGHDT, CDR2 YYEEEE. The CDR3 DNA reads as TGTGCCAGCAGCTTGGGAGGGGGCGAAACCTCCTACGAGCAGTACTTC. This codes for CASSLGGGETSYEQYF. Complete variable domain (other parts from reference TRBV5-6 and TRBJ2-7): DAGVTQSPTHLIKTRGQQVTLRCSPKSGHDTVSWYQQALGQGPQFIFQYYEEEERQRGNFPDRFSGHQFPNYSSELNVNALLLGDSALYLCASSLGGGETSYEQYFGPGTRLTVT.

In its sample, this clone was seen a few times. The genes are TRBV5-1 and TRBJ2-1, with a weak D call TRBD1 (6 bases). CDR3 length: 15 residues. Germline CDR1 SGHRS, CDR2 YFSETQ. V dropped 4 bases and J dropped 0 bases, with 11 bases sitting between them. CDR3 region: CASSTTGISYNEQFF. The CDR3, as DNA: TGCGCCAGCAGCACCACAGGGATCTCCTACAATGAGCAGTTCTTC.

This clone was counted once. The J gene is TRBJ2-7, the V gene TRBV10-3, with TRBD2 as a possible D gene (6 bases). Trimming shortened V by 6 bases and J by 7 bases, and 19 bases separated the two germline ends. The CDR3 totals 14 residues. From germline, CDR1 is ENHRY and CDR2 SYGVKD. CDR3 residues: CAIRGDSGGWEQYF. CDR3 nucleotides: TGTGCCATCAGGGGGGACTCCGGAGGTTGGGAGCAGTACTTC.

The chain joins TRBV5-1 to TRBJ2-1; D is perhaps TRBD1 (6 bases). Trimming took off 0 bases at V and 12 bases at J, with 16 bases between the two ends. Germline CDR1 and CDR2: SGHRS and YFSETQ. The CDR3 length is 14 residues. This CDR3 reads CASSLDPGAGWQFF. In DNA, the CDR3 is TGCGCCAGCAGCTTGGACCCAGGGGCAGGTTGGCAGTTCTTC.

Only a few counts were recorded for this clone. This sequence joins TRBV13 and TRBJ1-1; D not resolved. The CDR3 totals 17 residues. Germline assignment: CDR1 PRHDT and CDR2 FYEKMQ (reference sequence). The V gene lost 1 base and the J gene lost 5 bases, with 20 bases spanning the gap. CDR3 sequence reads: CASSLAAPPLRGTEAFF. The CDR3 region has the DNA TGTGCCAGCAGCTTAGCGGCACCCCCTCTGAGAGGGACTGAAGCTTTCTTT.

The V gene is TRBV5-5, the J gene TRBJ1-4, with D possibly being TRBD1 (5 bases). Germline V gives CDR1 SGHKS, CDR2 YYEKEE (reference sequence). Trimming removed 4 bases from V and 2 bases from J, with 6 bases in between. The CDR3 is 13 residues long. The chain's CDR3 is CASSRQTNEKLFF. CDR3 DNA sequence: TGTGCCAGCAGCCGACAGACTAATGAAAAACTGTTTTTT.

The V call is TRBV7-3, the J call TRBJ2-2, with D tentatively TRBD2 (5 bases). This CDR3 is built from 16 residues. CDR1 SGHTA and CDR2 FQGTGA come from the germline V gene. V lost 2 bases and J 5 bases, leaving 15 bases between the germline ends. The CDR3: CASSLSGFAGTGELFF. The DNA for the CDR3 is TGTGCCAGCAGCTTATCGGGATTTGCTGGTACCGGGGAGCTGTTTTTT.

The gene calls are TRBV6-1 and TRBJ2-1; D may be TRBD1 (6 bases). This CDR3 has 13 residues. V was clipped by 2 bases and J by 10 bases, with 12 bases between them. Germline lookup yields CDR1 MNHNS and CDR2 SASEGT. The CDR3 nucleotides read TGTGCCAGCAGTGAAAACAGGGTGGAGGAGCAGTTCTTC. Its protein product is CASSENRVEEQFF.

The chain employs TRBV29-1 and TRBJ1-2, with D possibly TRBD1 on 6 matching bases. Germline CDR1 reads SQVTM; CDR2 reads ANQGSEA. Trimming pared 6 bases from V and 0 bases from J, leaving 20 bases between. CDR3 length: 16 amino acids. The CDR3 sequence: CSVSGTLILANYGYTF. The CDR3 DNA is TGCAGCGTCTCCGGGACACTGATCCTAGCTAACTATGGCTACACCTTC.

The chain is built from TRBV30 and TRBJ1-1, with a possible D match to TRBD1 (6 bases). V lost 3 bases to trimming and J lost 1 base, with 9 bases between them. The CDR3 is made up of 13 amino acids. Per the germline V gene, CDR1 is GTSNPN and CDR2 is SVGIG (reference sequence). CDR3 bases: TGTGCCTGGAGGACAGGAGAGAACACTGAAGCTTTCTTT. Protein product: CAWRTGENTEAFF.

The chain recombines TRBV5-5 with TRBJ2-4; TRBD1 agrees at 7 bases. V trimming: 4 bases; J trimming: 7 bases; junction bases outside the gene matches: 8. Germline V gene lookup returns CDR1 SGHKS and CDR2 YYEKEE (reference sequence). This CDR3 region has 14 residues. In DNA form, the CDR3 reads TGTGCCAGCAGCGCATTCAACAGGGGTAACATTCAGTACTTC. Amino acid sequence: CASSAFNRGNIQYF.

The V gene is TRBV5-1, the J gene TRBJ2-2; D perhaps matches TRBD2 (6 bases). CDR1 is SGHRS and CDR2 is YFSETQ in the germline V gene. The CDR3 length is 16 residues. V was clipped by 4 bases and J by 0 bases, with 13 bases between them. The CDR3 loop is CASSRAGGANTGELFF. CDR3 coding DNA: TGCGCCAGCAGCCGCGCCGGGGGTGCGAACACCGGGGAGCTGTTTTTT.